Described below is a single T cell receptor (beta chain) sequence and its context. Authors' methods: Reference gene primer amplification gave nucleated cell count estimates. The method was immunoSEQ multiplex PCR; TCRdb's version includes in-frame clones alone and lacks a portion of them. The V and J calls and clone size are taken from that table; D and trimming were inferred from the DNA. The data contain 250,000 to 300,000 clones, roughly nine tenths of them singletons. The sample originates from a study of blood T cell repertoires in COVID-19. Participants were aged roughly 18 to 100 years from approximately 23 US areas. This CDR3 is built from 14 residues. Germline CDR1 MNHEY, CDR2 SMNVEV (reference sequence). The V gene lost 5 bases and the J gene lost 1 base, with 11 bases spanning the gap.

The rearrangement links TRBV27 to TRBJ1-1; a weak D match, TRBD1 (5 bases). Input material: PBMCs or T cells enriched from blood (not recorded which). This receptor was obtained from a woman in her sixties who had recovered from COVID-19. The CDR3 sequence is CASSPYQGNTEAFF. The CDR3 coding sequence is TGTGCCAGCAGTCCATACCAGGGGAACACTGAAGCTTTCTTT.